This TCR beta chain is drawn from a study of T-cell reconstitution after alpha-beta-depleted transplantation in children (dated by TCRdb to 2016 to 2017). With respect to the entire study: The study quantitatively tracked T-cell immune reconstitution after TCRalphabeta/CD19-depleted allogeneic hematopoietic cell transplantation in children using TCR repertoire profiling. Overall results and qualifications from the work: Over subsequent months, a decline in hyperexpanded clone frequencies was noted, and after one year, T-cell counts and TCRbeta diversity were mostly ascribed to newly produced T cells. The apparently early alphabetaT-cell count recovery about two months after transplant was reportedly dependent on only several hundred rapidly expanded clones derived from non-depleted graft cells. In some patients, high TCRbeta diversity at day 60 was attributed to recipient T cells and intrathymic progenitors that had survived conditioning.

This clonotype was counted ten times or more. Its antigen target is currently unknown. The input lacks base qualities; no much larger clone sits a single base away. The treatment or condition label for this specimen denotes: allogeneic hematopoietic cell transplantation with graft depleted of TCRalphabeta T cells and CD19 B cells. The children who served as transplant recipients had been given grafts of TCRalphabeta/CD19-depleted allogeneic hematopoietic cells. The protocol used for the library was PCR. Data came from an Illumina HiSeq 2500. TCR library preparation used molecular barcoding, with unique molecular identifiers applied to normalize quantification of the TCRbeta repertoire. TCRdb reworked the public reads: Q25 trimming with fastp, MiXCR clone assembly, productive beta chains retained. Every CDR3 protein is listed once, alongside the most common genes and DNA of its rows. The sample table holds just under 150,000 distinct CDR3 sequences, of which roughly 9% were seen once. 15% to 20% of the sample rests with the top ten.

The CDR3 holds 13 amino acids from the cysteine to the phenylalanine. The only DNA kept is the CDR3, 39 bases in frame from the first base. V sheds 8 bases and J sheds 1 base, leaving 11 bases between their ends. The germline V gene specifies MDHEN as CDR1 and SYDVKM as CDR2. The origin of this receptor is a female patient between 2 and 15 years old who had a stem cell transplant for congenital amegakaryocytic thrombocytopenia, so the T cells may come from the graft donor. This material consisted of PBMCs, mostly from graft donor cells, taken 180 days after TCRalphabeta/CD19-depleted stem cell transplant. The V gene is TRBV28 and the J gene is TRBJ1-1; the D gene lacks a confident call. The CDR3 sequence is CASGKGTNTEAFF. The sequenced DNA: TGTGCCAGCGGGAAAGGTACGAACACTGAAGCTTTCTTT.